These 19 T cell receptor beta chains share one sample of origin, sequenced in a study of metastatic and nonmetastatic thyroid tumors. Patients had received no treatment of any kind before thyroid surgery. With MiXCR, TCRdb reprocessed the PCR reads. Of approximately 34,000 clones detected, roughly 17% appear once; the ten largest clones hold around 3.3%. The sequenced sample was blood. All receptors derive from a female donor with papillary thyroid cancer or a benign thyroid nodule (not recorded which). Some clones in this sample may be carry-over from other donors' samples.

This clone appeared many times. V and J are TRBV19 and TRBJ1-5, with 7 bases aligning to TRBD1. Germline CDR1 LNHDA, CDR2 SQIVND (reference sequence). CDR3 size: 17 residues. The junction had 14 bases not matched to a gene; V was cut back by 5 bases and J by 4 bases. The CDR3 spells CASSSRQGSGLNQPQHF. Here the CDR3 DNA reads TGTGCCAGTAGTTCCCGACAGGGCTCTGGCCTTAATCAGCCCCAGCATTTT.

This clone came up many times. V usage is TRBV28 and J usage is TRBJ1-1; 7 bases agree with TRBD1. The CDR3 spans 14 residues. In germline, CDR1 is MDHEN, CDR2 SYDVKM. Unmatched junction bases numbered 5, after V lost 3 bases and J lost 4 bases. CDR3 sequence reads: CASSLFTGATEAFF. CDR3 nucleotides: TGTGCCAGCAGTTTGTTTACAGGGGCCACTGAAGCTTTCTTT.

This clone was recorded many times. The chain uses TRBV30 and TRBJ1-2; no clear D. Trimming pared 0 bases from V and 8 bases from J, leaving 13 bases between. Per germline, CDR1 GTSNPN and CDR2 SVGIG (reference sequence). The CDR3 consists of 13 residues. The CDR3: CAWSVRPNRGYTF. Written as DNA, the CDR3 is TGTGCCTGGAGTGTACGTCCCAATCGGGGCTACACCTTC.

A note on this clone: Sequence at one end of the junction differs from germline and may be a read error. The chain employs TRBV28 and TRBJ2-3; 12 bases are shared with TRBD1. The CDR3 is 16 amino acids. Germline values: CDR1 MDHEN, CDR2 SYDVKM. CDR3 loop: CVSSLFGTGGSDTQYF. Here the CDR3 DNA reads TGTGTCAGCAGTTTATTTGGGACAGGGGGCTCAGATACGCAGTATTTT.

The table lists this clone with many counts. The J gene is TRBJ2-1, the V gene TRBV24-1; 13 nucleotides line up with TRBD2. Germline-derived CDR1 and CDR2 are KGHDR and SFDVKD. The ends lost 7 bases at V and 6 bases at J; junction bases unmatched: 2. The CDR3 covers 14 residues. CDR3 bases: TGTGCCACCAGGGGACTAGCGGGGAGCAATGAGCAGTTCTTC. The encoded protein is CATRGLAGSNEQFF.

This clone was seen a few times. A read error may be the cause here, since a much bigger clone is one base away. The sample has other DNA sequences that encode this CDR3 too. The chain is built from TRBV6-5 and TRBJ1-2, with 8 bases identical to TRBD1. CDR1 is MNHEY and CDR2 is SVGAGI in the germline V gene. The CDR3 sequence is 15 residues long. Trimming cost V 3 bases and J 2 bases; bases outside gene matches: 5. As DNA, the CDR3 is TGTGCCAGCAGTTATGGGACAGGTGGCAACTATGGCTACACCTTC. Translation: CASSYGTGGNYGYTF.

This clone was recorded at least ten times. The rearrangement uses TRBV27 and TRBJ2-5, with D possibly being TRBD1 or TRBD2 (6 bases each). Per germline, CDR1 MNHEY and CDR2 SMNVEV (reference sequence). V was pared by 2 bases and J by 4 bases, with 17 bases between. The length of the CDR3 is 16 residues. The CDR3 sequence is CASSLSKGGRGETQYF. The CDR3 coding sequence is TGTGCCAGCAGTTTAAGTAAGGGGGGCCGGGGAGAGACCCAGTACTTC.

This clone showed up many times. CDR3 sequence (DNA): TGTGCCAGCAGGGACACTTGGGGGGCGAACACTGAAGCTTTCTTT. Its translation is CASRDTWGANTEAFF. This sequence joins TRBV2 and TRBJ1-1; tentatively, D is TRBD1 (6 bases). The CDR3 runs 15 residues. Germline loops: CDR1 SNHLY, CDR2 FYNNEI. The V end lost 6 bases, the J end lost 1 base, and 15 bases lay between the germline ends.

A word on this clone: The junction and the germline gene differ at one end; a read error may be behind it. The chain employs TRBV6-9 and TRBJ2-2, with D maybe TRBD2 (5 bases). The V gene's germline CDR1 is MNHGY and CDR2 SVAAGI. CDR3 length: 15 residues. As DNA, the CDR3 is TGTGCCAGCAGTTATGCTCTAGCTAGCACCGGGGAGCTGCTTTTT. Its protein product is CASSYALASTGELLF.

To note about this clone: A read error may produce the germline difference seen at one junction end. This chain connects TRBV6-1 to TRBJ2-6; 10 bases align to TRBD2. This CDR3 is 16 amino acids long. Germline assignment: CDR1 MNHNS and CDR2 SASEGT. DNA for the CDR3: TGTGCCAGCCGAAGCGGGAGGGGGTCTGGGGCCAACCTCCTGACTTTC. It codes for CASRSGRGSGANLLTF.

This clone was picked up many times. This CDR3 is CASSFYSGSTQYF. CDR3 DNA sequence: TGTGCCAGCAGCTTCTACAGCGGGAGCACCCAGTACTTC. The rearrangement joins TRBV11-2 to TRBJ2-5; 8 bases fit TRBD2. CDR1 is SGHAT and CDR2 is FQNNGV in the germline V gene. This CDR3 is built from 13 residues. The trim removed 3 bases at V and 8 bases at J, leaving 5 bases unmatched.

This clone was picked up many times. J is TRBJ2-1 and V is TRBV10-3; D uncertain. The germline V gene encodes CDR1 ENHRY and CDR2 SYGVKD. The CDR3 contains 15 residues. V gave up 2 bases and J gave up 2 bases, with 10 bases separating them. The CDR3 DNA is TGTGCCATCAGTGAGCCCGACCTTACCTACAATGAGCAGTTCTTC. This encodes CAISEPDLTYNEQFF.

A few counts support this clone. J is TRBJ2-1 and V is TRBV27; 7 positions match TRBD2. The CDR3 is 17 residues long. Germline CDR1 is MNHEY and CDR2 is SMNVEV (reference sequence). With 6 bases clipped from V and 4 bases from J, the junction kept 15 bases outside the gene matches. The CDR3 bases are TGTGCCAGCAGCACCTCCCGACTAGCAAGATTGTACAATGAGCAGTTCTTC. This encodes CASSTSRLARLYNEQFF.

This clone was recorded at least ten times. The chain combines TRBV28 with TRBJ1-1; D not certain. The V and J ends lost 2 bases and 3 bases respectively, with 4 bases between them. Germline V lookup: CDR1 MDHEN, CDR2 SYDVKM. CDR3 length: 12 amino acids. CDR3 coding DNA: TGTGCCAGCAGTTTACCCTACACTGAAGCTTTCTTT. Protein sequence: CASSLPYTEAFF. Variable domain in full (rest from reference TRBV28 and TRBJ1-1): DVKVTQSSRYLVKRTGEKVFLECVQDMDHENMFWYRQDPGLGLRLIYFSYDVKMKEKGDIPEGYSVSREKKERFSLILESASTNQTSMYLCASSLPYTEAFFGQGTRLTVV.

In its sample, this clone was seen many times. This rearrangement joins TRBV7-2 to TRBJ1-3; D not certain. The CDR3 is made up of 15 amino acids. The ends were cut back, 2 bases at V and 2 bases at J, with 10 bases in the middle. Germline values: CDR1 SGHTA, CDR2 FQGNSA. This chain's CDR3 is CASSLNWQTGNTIYF. The CDR3 DNA reads TGTGCCAGCAGCTTAAATTGGCAGACTGGAAACACCATATATTTT.

This clone was seen repeatedly, ten times or more. The chain carries TRBV3-1 and TRBJ1-2; D unclear. The CDR3 is 15 amino acids. Trimming cost V 0 bases and J 4 bases, with 12 bases left between them. CDR1 is LGHDT, CDR2 YNNKEL, per germline (reference sequence). The CDR3 DNA is TGTGCCAGCAGCCAAGATCAGAAGGGTTCCTATGGCTACACCTTC. It translates to CASSQDQKGSYGYTF.

This clone was picked up many times. The junction and the germline gene differ at one end; a read error may be behind it. The V call is TRBV27, the J call TRBJ1-6; D not resolved. CDR1 MNHEY and CDR2 SMNVEV come from the germline V gene (reference sequence). This CDR3 is built from 16 residues. CDR3 nucleotides: TGTGTCAGCAGTTTACGAGGCCGCCAGGACCATTCACCCCTCCACTTT. Protein: CVSSLRGRQDHSPLHF.

This clone was observed many times. The rearrangement uses TRBV2 and TRBJ1-5, with D possibly TRBD1 on 6 matching bases. The germline V gene encodes CDR1 SNHLY and CDR2 FYNNEI. This CDR3 spans 13 amino acids. V was shortened by 4 bases and J by 6 bases, with 10 bases between the two germline ends. In nucleotides, the CDR3 is TGTGCCAGCAGTGCCCCGACAGGTCAGCCCCAGCATTTT. Amino acids: CASSAPTGQPQHF.

This clone was observed a handful of times. The gene calls are TRBV6-1 and TRBJ2-5; TRBD1 might be the D (5 bases). The CDR3 length is 16 residues. Germline V lookup: CDR1 MNHNS, CDR2 SASEGT. The V and J ends lost 5 bases and 4 bases respectively, with 20 bases between them. The CDR3 sequence: CASSRALRGRGETQYF. The CDR3 nucleotides read TGTGCCAGCAGTCGAGCACTCAGAGGAAGGGGAGAGACCCAGTACTTC.